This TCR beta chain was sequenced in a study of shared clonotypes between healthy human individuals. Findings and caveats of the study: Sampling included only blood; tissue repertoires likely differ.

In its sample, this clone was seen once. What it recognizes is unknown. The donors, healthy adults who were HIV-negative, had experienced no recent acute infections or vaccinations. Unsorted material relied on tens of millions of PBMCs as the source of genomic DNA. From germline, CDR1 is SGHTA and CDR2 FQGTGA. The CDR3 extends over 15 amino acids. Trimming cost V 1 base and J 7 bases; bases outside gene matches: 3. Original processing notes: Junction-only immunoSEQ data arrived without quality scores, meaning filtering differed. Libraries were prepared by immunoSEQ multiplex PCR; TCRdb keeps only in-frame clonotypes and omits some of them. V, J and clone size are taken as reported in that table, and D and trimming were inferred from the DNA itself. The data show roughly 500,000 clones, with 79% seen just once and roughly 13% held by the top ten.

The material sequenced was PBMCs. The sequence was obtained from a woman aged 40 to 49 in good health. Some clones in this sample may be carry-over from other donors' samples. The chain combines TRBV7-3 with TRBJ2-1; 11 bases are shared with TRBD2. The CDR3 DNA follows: TGTGCCAGCAGCTTAAACCTAGCGGGAGGTAATGAGCAGTTCTTC. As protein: CASSLNLAGGNEQFF. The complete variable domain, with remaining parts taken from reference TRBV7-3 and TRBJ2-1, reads GAGVSQTPSNKVTEKGKYVELRCDPISGHTALYWYRQSLGQGPEFLIYFQGTGAADDSGLPNDRFFAVRPEGSVSTLKIQRTERGDSAVYLCASSLNLAGGNEQFFGPGTRLTVL.